This T cell receptor (beta chain) was found in a study of cytomegalovirus exposure and HLA in healthy donors. Findings of the study overall: HLA restriction was apparent for most CMV-associated TCR beta chains in a later analysis. Sequencing likely produced, as an artifact, a cluster of highly shared sequence variants. Later on, an analysis tied approximately 15,000 TCR beta sequences to HLA alleles at 0.05 false discovery rate. The study found most TCR sequences rare, yet found some public TCRs in many donors.

Amplification used 60 Vbeta primers and 13 Jbeta primers. Using immunoSEQ multiplex PCR, the repertoire was profiled, and TCRdb retains in-frame clones only, with some absent. Counted here are 90,000 to 110,000 clones, roughly 12% occurring once; the ten biggest clones make up roughly 15%. A word on this clone: Its antigen is as yet unknown.

CDR1 and CDR2 from the germline V gene are LGHNA and YSLEER. The CDR3 is 17 residues long. Trimming left V 0 bases short and J 2 bases short, with 17 bases between. The chain couples TRBV4-3 to TRBJ2-7; weak D call: TRBD1 (6 bases). This sequence originates from a man in his forties in good health and CMV-seropositive. Sequenced: PBMCs. CDR3 coding DNA: TGCGCCAGCAGCCAAGATTCGAGGGGACACACAACCTACGAGCAGTACTTC. Its protein is CASSQDSRGHTTYEQYF.